This TCR beta chain was retrieved from a study of tumor and adjacent non-tumor tissue in lung cancer. A modified ARM-PCR protocol with three rounds of nested PCR amplified TCRbeta. Each CDR3 protein gets one entry after TCRdb re-called the multiplex PCR reads with MiXCR. The data show just over 200,000 distinct CDR3 sequences, 71% seen once. RNA was extracted from bulk tissue without any cell sorting. This clonotype was seen a single time. Trimming stripped 6 bases from V and 9 bases from J, with 18 bases between. The CDR3 is made up of 14 amino acids. Sequencing was done on a sample of lung tumor tissue. The chain links TRBV12-3 or TRBV12-4 to TRBJ2-1, with D tentatively TRBD2 (5 bases). This TCR derives from a man between 60 and 70 years old with non-small cell lung cancer. The CDR3 sequence is CASREELVPVEQFF. The CDR3, as DNA: TGTGCCAGCAGAGAGGAACTAGTTCCTGTTGAGCAGTTCTTC.